This T cell receptor (beta chain) was captured in a study of regulatory T cells in long-lasting Graves disease. The time point denotes: persistent/refractory GD, antithyroid drugs over 5 years with positive TRAb. From PBMCs, RNA was extracted and then used to make the TCR library. This clonotype was seen only a few times. In building TCR beta libraries, iRepertoire HTBI primers were used together with Arm-PCR of CDR3 regions. TCRdb recomputed calls from the multiplex PCR reads with MiXCR, one row per CDR3 protein. The sample records about 470,000 distinct CDR3 sequences, 20% to 25% being singletons. Trimming removed 5 bases at V and 1 base at J, with 14 bases between. From germline, CDR1 is SEHNR and CDR2 FQNEAQ (reference sequence). The CDR3 has 15 amino acids.

The chain combines TRBV7-9 with TRBJ2-5, with a tentative D call TRBD2 (6 bases). The clonotype was recovered from a female donor with Graves disease. Here the sequenced sample was peripheral blood mononuclear cells (PBMCs), taken when the disease was refractory, from a patient treated with antithyroid drugs. The CDR3 reads CASSLRDGGQETQYF. The CDR3 DNA is TGTGCCAGCAGCCTGCGGGACGGAGGCCAAGAGACCCAGTACTTC.